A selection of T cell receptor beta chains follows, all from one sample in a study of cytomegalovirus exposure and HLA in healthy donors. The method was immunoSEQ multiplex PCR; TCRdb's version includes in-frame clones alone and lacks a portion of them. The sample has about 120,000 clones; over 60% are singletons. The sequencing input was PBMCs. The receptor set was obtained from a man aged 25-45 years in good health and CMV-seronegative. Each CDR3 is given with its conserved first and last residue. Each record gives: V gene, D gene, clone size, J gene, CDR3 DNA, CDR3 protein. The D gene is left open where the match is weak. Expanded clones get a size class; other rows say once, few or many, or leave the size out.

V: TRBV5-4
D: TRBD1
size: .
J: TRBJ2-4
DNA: TGTGCCAGCAGCCCCGGGACAGGGGTAGCCAAAAACATTCAGTACTTC
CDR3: CASSPGTGVAKNIQYF

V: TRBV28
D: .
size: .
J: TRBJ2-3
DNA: TGTGCCAGCAGACCTAGCGACCTCACAGATACGCAGTATTTT
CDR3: CASRPSDLTDTQYF

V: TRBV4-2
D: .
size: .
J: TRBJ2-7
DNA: TGTGCCAGCAGCCAAGCGTACGGGACTGGTTACGAGCAGTACTTC
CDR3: CASSQAYGTGYEQYF

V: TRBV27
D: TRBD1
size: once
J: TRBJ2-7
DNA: TGTGCCAGCGCCTGGGACAGGGGGAACTACGAGCAGTACTTC
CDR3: CASAWDRGNYEQYF

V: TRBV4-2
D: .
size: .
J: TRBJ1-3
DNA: TGTGCCAGCAGCCAAGACCGCTCCAGGTCCTCTGGAAACACCATATATTTT
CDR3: CASSQDRSRSSGNTIYF

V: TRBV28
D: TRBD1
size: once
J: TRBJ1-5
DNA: TGTGCCAGCAGGACAGGGGGCAATCAGCCCCAGCATTTT
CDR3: CASRTGGNQPQHF

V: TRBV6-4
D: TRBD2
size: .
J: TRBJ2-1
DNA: TGTGCCAGCAGTGACTCACTAGCGGGCTCCTACAATGAGCAGTTCTTC
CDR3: CASSDSLAGSYNEQFF

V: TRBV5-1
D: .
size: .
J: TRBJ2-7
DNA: TGCGCCAGCAGCCGGGAGCGCTTAGGCTACGAGCAGTACTTC
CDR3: CASSRERLGYEQYF

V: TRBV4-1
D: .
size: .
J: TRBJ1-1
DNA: TGCGCCAGCAGCCAACCACAAAGAGGGAACACTGAAGCTTTCTTT
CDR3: CASSQPQRGNTEAFF

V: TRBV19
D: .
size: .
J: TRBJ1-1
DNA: TGTGCCACCTCCGGACAGCTTGAAGCTTTCTTT
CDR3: CATSGQLEAFF

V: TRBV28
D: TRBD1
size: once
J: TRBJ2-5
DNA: TGTGCCAGCAGTTTGCAATCTCCAGGGGGCGTGCAAGAGACCCAGTACTTC
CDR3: CASSLQSPGGVQETQYF

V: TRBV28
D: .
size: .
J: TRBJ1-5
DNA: TGTGCCAGCAGTCTTCAAAACACCCGAGGGCAGCCCCAGCATTTT
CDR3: CASSLQNTRGQPQHF

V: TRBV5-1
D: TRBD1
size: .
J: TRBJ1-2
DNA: TGCGCCAGCAGCGCCGGGACAGGGACATATAACTATGGCTACACCTTC
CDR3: CASSAGTGTYNYGYTF

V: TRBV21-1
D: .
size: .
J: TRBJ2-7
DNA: TGTGCCAGCAGCGGGCGGGCCCGCTACGAGCAGTACTTC
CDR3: CASSGRARYEQYF

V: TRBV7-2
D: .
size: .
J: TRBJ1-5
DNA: TGTGCCAGCAGCGTCGGCAGGGGAGGCAATCAGCCCCAGCATTTT
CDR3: CASSVGRGGNQPQHF

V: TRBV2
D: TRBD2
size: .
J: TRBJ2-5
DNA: TGTGCCAGCAGTTTAGCGGGGGGGCGGGAGACCCAGTACTTC
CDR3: CASSLAGGRETQYF

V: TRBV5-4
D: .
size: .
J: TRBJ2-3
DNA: TGTGCCAGCAGCTTGGTTACTAGCTCTACGCAGTATTTT
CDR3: CASSLVTSSTQYF

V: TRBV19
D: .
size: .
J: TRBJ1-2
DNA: TGTGCCAGTAGTATAGCCCGGACGGGAGATCTAGCTAACTATGGCTACACCTTC
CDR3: CASSIARTGDLANYGYTF

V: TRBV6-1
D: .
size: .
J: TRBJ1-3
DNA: TGTGCCAGCAGAGCTACAGGGAGCTCTGGAAACACCATATATTTT
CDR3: CASRATGSSGNTIYF

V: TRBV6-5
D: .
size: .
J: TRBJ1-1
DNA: TGTGCCAGCAGTTACCAGGCTTTGAACACTGAAGCTTTCTTT
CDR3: CASSYQALNTEAFF

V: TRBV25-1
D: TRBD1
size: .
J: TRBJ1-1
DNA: TGTGCCAGCAGTACTCGACAGGGCGCGTGGGCCACTGAAGCTTTCTTT
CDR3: CASSTRQGAWATEAFF

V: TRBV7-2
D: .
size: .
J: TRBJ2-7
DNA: TGTGCCAGCAGCTCCGGGACATACTCCTACGAGCAGTACTTC
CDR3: CASSSGTYSYEQYF

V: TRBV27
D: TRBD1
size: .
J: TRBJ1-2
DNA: TGTGCCAGCAGTTTATCCACGACAGGGGGCTATGGCTACACCTTC
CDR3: CASSLSTTGGYGYTF

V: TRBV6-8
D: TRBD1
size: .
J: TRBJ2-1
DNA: TGTGCCAGCAGTTGGACAGGGGGCGAGGGAAGGTCAAATGAGCAGTTCTTC
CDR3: CASSWTGGEGRSNEQFF

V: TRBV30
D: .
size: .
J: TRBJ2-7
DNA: TGTGCCTGGAGCCCCCCACTAGTGGTAACCTACGAGCAGTACTTC
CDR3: CAWSPPLVVTYEQYF

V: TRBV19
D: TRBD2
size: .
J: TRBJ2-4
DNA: TGTGCCACCTCGGATTGGCGGGAGAATTCCCTAGCCAAAAACATTCAGTACTTC
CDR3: CATSDWRENSLAKNIQYF

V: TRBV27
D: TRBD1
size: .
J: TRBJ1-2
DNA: TGTGCCAGCAGTCTCCGGGACAGGGGAATCTATGGCTACACCTTC
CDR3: CASSLRDRGIYGYTF

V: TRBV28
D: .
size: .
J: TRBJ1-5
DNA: TGTGCCAGCATCTCCGGACAGCTCAATCAGCCCCAGCATTTT
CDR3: CASISGQLNQPQHF

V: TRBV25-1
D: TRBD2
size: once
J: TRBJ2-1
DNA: TGTGCCAGCAGTGAATATAAGGGACTATCGGCTCGTGAGCAGTTCTTC
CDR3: CASSEYKGLSAREQFF

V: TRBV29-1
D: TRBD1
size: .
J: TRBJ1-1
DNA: TGCAGCGTTGATTTTTGGACAGGGGCAGGAGGTGACACTGAAGCTTTCTTT
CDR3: CSVDFWTGAGGDTEAFF

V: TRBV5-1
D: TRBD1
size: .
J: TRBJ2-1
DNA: TGCGCCAGCAGCCCGGTAGGGGGCGTCGGCAATGAGCAGTTCTTC
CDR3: CASSPVGGVGNEQFF

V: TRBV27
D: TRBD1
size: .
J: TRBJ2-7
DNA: TGTGCCAGCAGTAGACCGGGGACAGGGTCCTACGAGCAGTACTTC
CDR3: CASSRPGTGSYEQYF

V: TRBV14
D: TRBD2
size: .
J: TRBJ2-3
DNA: TGTGCCAGCAGCCCGATGGGACTAGCGGGGGTTCAGTATTTT
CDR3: CASSPMGLAGVQYF

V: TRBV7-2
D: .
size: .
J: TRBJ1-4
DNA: TGTGCCAGCAGCTCGGACATGACTAATGAAAAACTGTTTTTT
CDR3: CASSSDMTNEKLFF

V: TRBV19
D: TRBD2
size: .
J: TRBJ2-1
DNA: TGTGCCAGTAGCCTACTAGCGAGCCCCCCGTTCGAGCAGTTCTTC
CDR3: CASSLLASPPFEQFF

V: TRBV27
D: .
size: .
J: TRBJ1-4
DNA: TGTGCCAGCAGTCAAAGGAGCCCCAATGAAAAACTGTTTTTT
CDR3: CASSQRSPNEKLFF

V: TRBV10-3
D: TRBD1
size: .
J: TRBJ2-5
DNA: TGTGCCATCAGTGACGTCGGGACAGGGGTACAAGAGACCCAGTACTTC
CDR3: CAISDVGTGVQETQYF

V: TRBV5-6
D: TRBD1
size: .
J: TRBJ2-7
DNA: TGTGCCAGCAGCATCTCAGGGACAGCCTACGAGCAGTACTTC
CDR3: CASSISGTAYEQYF

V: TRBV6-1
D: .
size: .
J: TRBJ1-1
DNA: TGTGCCAGCGAGCGTATTGAAGCTTTCTTT
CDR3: CASERIEAFF

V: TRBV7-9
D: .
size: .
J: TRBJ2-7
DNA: TGTGCCAGCACCGACATAGAGGAGCAGTACTTC
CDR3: CASTDIEEQYF

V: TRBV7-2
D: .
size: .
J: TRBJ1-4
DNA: TGTGCCAGCACGGCGGGGGTATCAGGGATGAATGAAAAACTGTTTTTT
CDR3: CASTAGVSGMNEKLFF

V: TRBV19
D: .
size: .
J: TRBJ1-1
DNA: TGTGCCAGTAGTGGTTCCCGGGACACTGAAGCTTTCTTT
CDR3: CASSGSRDTEAFF

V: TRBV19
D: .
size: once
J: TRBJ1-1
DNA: TGTGCCAGTAGTACCTACCGGAACACTGAAGCTTTCTTT
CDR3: CASSTYRNTEAFF

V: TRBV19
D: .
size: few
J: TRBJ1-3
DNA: TGTGCCAGGGGGGAGGACTACCCGGACTCTGGAAACACCATATATTTT
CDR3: CARGEDYPDSGNTIYF

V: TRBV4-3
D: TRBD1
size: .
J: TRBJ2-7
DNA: TGCGCCAGCAGCCAAGATCTCGGTGCAGGGGGCTACGAGCAGTACTTC
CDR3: CASSQDLGAGGYEQYF

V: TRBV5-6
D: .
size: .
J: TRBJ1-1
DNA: TGTGCCAGCAGCTTGCAGGGAGGGAAAACTGAAGCTTTCTTT
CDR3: CASSLQGGKTEAFF

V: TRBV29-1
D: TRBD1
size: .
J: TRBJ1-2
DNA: TGCAGCGTTGAGGGACAGGGTGGCTACACCTTC
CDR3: CSVEGQGGYTF

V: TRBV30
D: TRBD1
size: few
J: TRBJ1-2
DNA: TGTGCCTGGAGTGCCCGGACAGGACTCTATGGCTACACCTTC
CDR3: CAWSARTGLYGYTF